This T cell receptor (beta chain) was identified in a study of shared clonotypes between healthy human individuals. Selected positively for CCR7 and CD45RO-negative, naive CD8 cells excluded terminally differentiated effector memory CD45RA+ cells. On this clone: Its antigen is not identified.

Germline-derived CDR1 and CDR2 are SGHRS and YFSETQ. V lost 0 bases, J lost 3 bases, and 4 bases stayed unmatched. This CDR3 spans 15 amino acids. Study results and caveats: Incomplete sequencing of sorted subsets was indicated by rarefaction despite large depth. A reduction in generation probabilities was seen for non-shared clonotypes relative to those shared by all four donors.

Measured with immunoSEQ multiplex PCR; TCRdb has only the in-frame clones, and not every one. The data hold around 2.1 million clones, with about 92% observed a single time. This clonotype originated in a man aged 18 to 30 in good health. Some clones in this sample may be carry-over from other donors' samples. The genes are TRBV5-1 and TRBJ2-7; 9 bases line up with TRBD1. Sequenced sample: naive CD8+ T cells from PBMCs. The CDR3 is CASSLGTGDFYEQYF. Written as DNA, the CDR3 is TGCGCCAGCAGCTTGGGGACAGGGGATTTCTACGAGCAGTACTTC. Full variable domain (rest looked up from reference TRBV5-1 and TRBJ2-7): KAGVTQTPRYLIKTRGQQVTLSCSPISGHRSVSWYQQTPGQGLQFLFEYFSETQRNKGNFPGRFSGRQFSNSRSEMNVSTLELGDSALYLCASSLGTGDFYEQYFGPGTRLTVT.